This record looks at one T cell receptor (beta chain) sequence and its context. CDR3 size: 15 residues. The germline gives CDR1 DFQATT, CDR2 SNEGSKA (reference sequence). V lost 0 bases to trimming and J lost 3 bases, with 11 bases between them. This specimen comes from a study of T-cell reconstitution after alpha-beta-depleted transplantation in children. Construction of the TCRbeta library involved unique molecular identifiers. MiXCR, run by TCRdb on the PCR reads, gives a single entry per CDR3 protein. This sample has about 600,000 distinct CDR3 sequences, with more than 9% found just once. The receptor was isolated from a human donor who donated a stem cell graft to a child with acute myeloid leukemia. Sequenced material: PBMCs from the stem cell graft donor, taken from the stem cell graft. The chain joins TRBV20-1 to TRBJ2-2, with D perhaps TRBD2 (6 bases). Here the CDR3 reads CSARERERYTGELFF. The CDR3 coding sequence is TGCAGTGCTAGAGAGCGGGAACGGTACACCGGGGAGCTGTTTTTT.